This TCR beta chain was obtained from a study of cytomegalovirus exposure and HLA in healthy donors. Study-wide results and caveats: Researchers catalogued under 200 TCR beta chains as cytomegalovirus-associated. TCR beta sequences reportedly predicted most subjects' HLA-A and HLA-B alleles accurately.

In the PCR, 60 Vbeta and 13 Jbeta primers were used. Data came from immunoSEQ multiplex PCR; TCRdb stores just in-frame clones and leaves some out. The profile covers 150,000 to 200,000 clones, with around 75% appearing a single time and 1.9% taken by the ten largest. As regards this clone: Its antigen is not identified.

This CDR3 is 14 amino acids long. Germline V gene lookup returns CDR1 MNHEY and CDR2 SVGAGI. Sequenced input: PBMCs. This chain uses TRBV6-5 with TRBJ2-5; 7 nucleotides match TRBD1. The J call is uncertain, as TRBJ2-7 better fits the DNA end. This receptor was taken from a human donor in good health. CDR3 in DNA: TGTGCCAGCAGTCCTGACAGGGCACCCTACGAGCAGTACTTC. Protein: CASSPDRAPYEQYF.